This T cell receptor beta chain was identified during a study of T cell responses to AZD1222 COVID-19 vaccine. Trimming left V 0 bases short and J 9 bases short, with 18 bases between. Germline loops: CDR1 LGHDT, CDR2 YNNKEL (reference sequence). This CDR3 has 17 residues. Whole-study findings and limits: Donors were largely white British and mainly female; clonal diversity was possibly underestimated. Nearly half of the spike-specific TCRs reportedly recognize variant regions that carry no mutations. An increase in Spike-specific TCR breadth and depth was observed after two AZD1222 doses. Only a handful of AZD1222 recipients, six or seven in all, had baseline seropositivity.

Note on this clone: Antigen specificity is unknown.

Repertoires were generated with immunoSEQ multiplex PCR, while TCRdb's copy carries only in-frame clones and drops some. The profile shows some 180,000 clones, approximately 90% of them singletons. The gene calls are TRBV3-1 (or the pseudogene TRBV3-2) and TRBJ1-6, with D possibly being TRBD1 (5 bases). This specimen was peripheral blood, taken on day 0 of AZD1222 vaccination. The clonotype originates from an adult in good health. CDR3 in DNA: TGTGCCAGCAGCCAAGATGGCGCCGGGACTCGGCCTTCACCCCTCCACTTT. Translated: CASSQDGAGTRPSPLHF.